This is a list of T cell receptor beta chains from one sample in a study of blood T cell repertoires in COVID-19. Profiled with immunoSEQ multiplex PCR; TCRdb holds only in-frame clones, not every one. The data contain about 150,000 clones, about 81% of them singletons. Sample: PBMCs or T cells enriched from blood (not recorded which). The receptors were gathered from a man between 50 and 59 years old who had recovered from COVID-19. The CDR3 runs from the conserved cysteine through the conserved F or W. D genes are given only for firm matches.

j_call v_call d_call cdr3_aa
TRBJ2-3 TRBV6-2/TRBV6-3 - CASSSAGFTDTQYF
TRBJ2-3 TRBV5-1 TRBD2 CASSLGTSGGRTDTQYF
TRBJ2-7 TRBV19 TRBD2 CASSGRAGDTYEQYF
TRBJ2-2 TRBV24-1 TRBD1 CATSDPGQGNTGELFF
TRBJ2-7 TRBV10-3 - CAISAHSYEQYF
TRBJ1-2 TRBV10-3 - CAIKTGTDGYTF
TRBJ2-7 TRBV7-8 - CASSRSRDNSYEQYF
TRBJ2-7 TRBV19 TRBD2 CASSSASGGAYSYEQYF
TRBJ1-5 TRBV5-6 TRBD1 CASSQGQGAYQPQHF
TRBJ1-1 TRBV7-9 - CASSLSRNYKAFF
TRBJ2-1 TRBV9 TRBD1 CASSPRDRRNEQFF
TRBJ1-2 TRBV6-5 - CASSPVANYGYTF
TRBJ1-1 TRBV5-1 TRBD1 CASSLSRQGEAFF
TRBJ1-4 TRBV15 TRBD1 CATSRRQGDNEKLFF
TRBJ2-5 TRBV12-3/TRBV12-4 - CASSYGPGETQYF
TRBJ1-5 TRBV18 - CASSPGGQSLSNQPQHF